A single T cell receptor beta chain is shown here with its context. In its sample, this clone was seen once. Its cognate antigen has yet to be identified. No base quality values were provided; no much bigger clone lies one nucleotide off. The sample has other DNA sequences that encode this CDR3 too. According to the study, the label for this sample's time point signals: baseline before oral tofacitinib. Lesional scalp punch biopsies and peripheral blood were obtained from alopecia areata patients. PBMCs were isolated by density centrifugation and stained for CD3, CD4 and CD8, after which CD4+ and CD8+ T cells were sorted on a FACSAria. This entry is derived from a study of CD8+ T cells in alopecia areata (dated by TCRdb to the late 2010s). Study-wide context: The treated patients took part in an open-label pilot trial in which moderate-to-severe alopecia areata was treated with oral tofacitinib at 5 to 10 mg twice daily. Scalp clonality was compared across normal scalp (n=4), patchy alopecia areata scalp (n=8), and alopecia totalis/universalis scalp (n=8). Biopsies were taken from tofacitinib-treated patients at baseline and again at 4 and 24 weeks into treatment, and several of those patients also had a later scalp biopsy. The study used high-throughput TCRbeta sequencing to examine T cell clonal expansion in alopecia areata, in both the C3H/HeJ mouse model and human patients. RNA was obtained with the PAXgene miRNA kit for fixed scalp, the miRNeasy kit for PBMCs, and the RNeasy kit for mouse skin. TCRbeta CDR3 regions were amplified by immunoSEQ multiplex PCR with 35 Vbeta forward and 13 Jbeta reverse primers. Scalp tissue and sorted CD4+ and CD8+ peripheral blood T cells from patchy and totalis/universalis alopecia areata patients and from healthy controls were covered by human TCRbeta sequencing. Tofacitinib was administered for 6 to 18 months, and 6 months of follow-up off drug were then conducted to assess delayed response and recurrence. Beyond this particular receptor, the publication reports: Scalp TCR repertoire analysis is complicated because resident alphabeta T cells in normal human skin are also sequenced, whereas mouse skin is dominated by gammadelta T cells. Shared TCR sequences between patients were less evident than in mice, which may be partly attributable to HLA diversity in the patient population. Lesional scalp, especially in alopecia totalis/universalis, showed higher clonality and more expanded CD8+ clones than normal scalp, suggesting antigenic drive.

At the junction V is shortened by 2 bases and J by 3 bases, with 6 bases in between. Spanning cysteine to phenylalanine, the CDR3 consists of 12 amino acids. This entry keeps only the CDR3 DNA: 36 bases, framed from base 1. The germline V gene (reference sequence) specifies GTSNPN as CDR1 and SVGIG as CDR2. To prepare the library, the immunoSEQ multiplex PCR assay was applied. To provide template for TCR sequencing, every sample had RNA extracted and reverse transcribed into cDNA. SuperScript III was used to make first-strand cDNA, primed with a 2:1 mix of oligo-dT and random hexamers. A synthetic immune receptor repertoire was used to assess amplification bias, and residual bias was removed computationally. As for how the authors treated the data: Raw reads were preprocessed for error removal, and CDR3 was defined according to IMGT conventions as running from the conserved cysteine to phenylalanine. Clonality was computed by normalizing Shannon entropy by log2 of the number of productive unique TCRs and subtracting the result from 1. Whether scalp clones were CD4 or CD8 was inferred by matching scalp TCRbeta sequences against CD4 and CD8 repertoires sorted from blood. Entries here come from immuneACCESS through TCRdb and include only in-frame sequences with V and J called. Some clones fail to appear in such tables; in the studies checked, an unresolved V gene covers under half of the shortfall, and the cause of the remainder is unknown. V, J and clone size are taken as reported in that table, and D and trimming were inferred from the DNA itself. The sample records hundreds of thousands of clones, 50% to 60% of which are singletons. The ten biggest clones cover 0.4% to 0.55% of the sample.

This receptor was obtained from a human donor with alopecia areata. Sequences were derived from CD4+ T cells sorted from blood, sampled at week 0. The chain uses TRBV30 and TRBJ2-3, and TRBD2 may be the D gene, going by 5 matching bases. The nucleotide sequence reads TGTGCCTGGAGTACGGGGACAGATACGCAGTATTTT. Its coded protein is CAWSTGTDTQYF.